The 31 T cell receptor beta chains listed next were all sequenced from one sample in a study of a mutant IDH1 vaccine in newly diagnosed glioma (dated by TCRdb to about 2021). Preparation of the library involved the immunoSEQ multiplex PCR assay. This is the immuneACCESS table as TCRdb keeps it, with only in-frame sequences that have V and J called. A part of the clones is gone; compared with another copy, unresolved V genes explain less than half, and the rest is unexplained. The sample table shows about 92,000 clones, and roughly 80% are seen once. The ten largest clones capture roughly 6.8% of the sample. The label giving this sample's time point can be read as: baseline, week 1 (first vaccination visit). Reading the label with the study, this specimen's treatment or condition is: pre-vaccination baseline after standard-of-care therapy. Here the sequenced sample was PBMCs, taken from a glioma patient treated with radiotherapy, temozolomide or both. The receptors were sampled from a woman aged 50 to 60 with glioma.

About this clone itself: The same CDR3 can be traced to other DNA sequences in this sample. The J gene is TRBJ1-4, the V gene TRBV7-2; D call uncertain. The CDR3 loop spans 15 amino acids. Germline V gene lookup returns CDR1 SGHTA and CDR2 FQGNSA. V shed 5 bases and J shed 4 bases, with 14 bases lying between them. The CDR3 loop reads CASSRASIGNEKLFF. The DNA of the CDR3 is TGTGCCAGCAGCCGGGCGTCGATCGGTAATGAAAAACTGTTTTTT.

V and J are TRBV7-9 and TRBJ2-7; tentatively, D is TRBD1 (6 bases). This CDR3 is 15 amino acids long. Germline assignment: CDR1 SEHNR and CDR2 FQNEAQ (reference sequence). Trimming took 5 bases from V and 2 from J, leaving 16 bases between them. The CDR3 loop is CASSGMTGRPYEQYF. Written as DNA, the CDR3 is TGTGCCAGCAGCGGCATGACAGGAAGACCCTACGAGCAGTACTTC.

This chain links TRBV10-1 with TRBJ2-7, with 8 bases that match TRBD1. This CDR3 region has 16 residues. With V trimmed by 0 bases and J by 7 bases, 11 bases remained unmatched. Germline assignment: CDR1 WNHNN and CDR2 SYGVQD (reference sequence). The CDR3 here is CASSESRTGTSREQYF. The CDR3 region has the DNA TGCGCCAGCAGTGAGTCGCGGACAGGGACATCTAGGGAGCAGTACTTC.

This sequence joins TRBV9 and TRBJ1-3; D gene unclear. The V end lost 0 bases, the J end lost 0 bases, and 10 bases lay between the germline ends. Germline V CDR1 and CDR2: SGDLS, YYNGEE. This CDR3 is built from 16 residues. The CDR3 DNA sequence: TGTGCCAGCAGCGTAGGGGGAGGCCCCTCTGGAAACACCATATATTTT. It translates to CASSVGGGPSGNTIYF.

The chain links TRBV18 to TRBJ1-2; the D is unclear. The V and J ends lost 2 bases and 4 bases respectively, with 5 bases between them. The germline CDR1 and CDR2 sequences are KGHSH and LQKENI. This CDR3 region has 12 residues. The CDR3, as DNA: TGTGCCAGCTCACCAGAGGCCTATGGCTACACCTTC. Its translation is CASSPEAYGYTF.

This chain links TRBV28 with TRBJ2-7; weak D call: TRBD2 (6 bases). The CDR3 is made up of 13 amino acids. V lost 2 bases and J 2 bases, leaving 7 bases between the germline ends. CDR1 is MDHEN and CDR2 is SYDVKM in the germline V gene. This CDR3 reads CASSLGGPYEQYF. The DNA of the CDR3 is TGTGCCAGCAGTTTAGGAGGGCCCTACGAGCAGTACTTC.

This clone was seen once. CDR3 amino acids: CASRLGQTNTEAFF. CDR3 DNA: TGCGCCAGCAGATTAGGACAGACGAACACTGAAGCTTTCTTT. This sequence joins TRBV5-1 and TRBJ1-1; tentatively, D is TRBD1 (6 bases). The CDR3 runs 14 residues. V was pared by 5 bases and J by 1 base, with 12 bases between. Per the germline V gene, CDR1 is SGHRS and CDR2 is YFSETQ.

The V call is TRBV5-4, the J call TRBJ1-1; 8 nucleotides match TRBD1. V shed 4 bases and J 3 bases; nucleotides not matched to a gene: 5. Germline values: CDR1 SGHNT, CDR2 YYREEE (reference sequence). The CDR3 loop spans 14 amino acids. DNA of the CDR3: TGTGCCAGCAGCGCTCCGACAGGGGACACTGAAGCTTTCTTT. It encodes CASSAPTGDTEAFF.

The chain joins TRBV4-1 to TRBJ2-3; a possible D gene is TRBD2 (5 bases). CDR3 length equals 19 residues. Per the germline V gene, CDR1 is MGHRA and CDR2 is YSYEKL. Trimming shortened V by 4 bases and J by 0 bases, and 23 bases separated the two germline ends. In nucleotides, the CDR3 is TGCGCCAGCAGCCCCCGCGAGGGCGCCGTATTGAGCAGCACAGATACGCAGTATTTT. This gives the protein CASSPREGAVLSSTDTQYF.

The chain joins TRBV7-2 to TRBJ1-1; possibly TRBD1 for D (5 bases). The CDR3 sequence is 14 residues long. V was clipped by 5 bases and J by 1 base, with 11 bases between them. Germline V gene lookup returns CDR1 SGHTA and CDR2 FQGNSA. CDR3 protein: CASSTRTPNTEAFF. CDR3 DNA: TGTGCCAGCAGCACGCGGACACCGAACACTGAAGCTTTCTTT. Looking up the rest from reference TRBV7-2 and TRBJ1-1 gives the full variable domain: GAGVSQSPSNKVTEKGKDVELRCDPISGHTALYWYRQSLGQGLEFLIYFQGNSAPDKSGLPSDRFSAERTGGSVSTLTIQRTQQEDSAVYLCASSTRTPNTEAFFGQGTRLTVV.

This clone came up a few times. This sequence joins TRBV2 and TRBJ1-1, with a tentative D call TRBD1 (5 bases). Per the germline V gene, CDR1 is SNHLY and CDR2 is FYNNEI. V lost 7 bases and J 7 bases, leaving 10 bases between the germline ends. The CDR3 consists of 11 residues. CDR3 nucleotide sequence: TGTGCCAGCAAGGGGATATTTGAAGCTTTCTTT. Its translation is CASKGIFEAFF.

The rearrangement uses TRBV4-2 and TRBJ2-7; tentatively, D is TRBD2 (6 bases). The V end was cut by 0 bases, the J end by 2 bases, with 11 bases between. Germline-derived CDR1 and CDR2 are LGHNA and YNFKEQ. The CDR3 consists of 15 residues. The chain's CDR3 is CASSQEGGGPYEQYF. The CDR3, as DNA: TGTGCCAGCAGCCAAGAGGGGGGTGGACCCTACGAGCAGTACTTC.

The rearrangement joins TRBV9 to TRBJ1-1; perhaps TRBD1 as D (5 bases). The V end lost 3 bases, the J end lost 5 bases, and 14 bases lay between the germline ends. Germline V gene data show CDR1 as SGDLS and CDR2 as YYNGEE. The CDR3 totals 14 residues. CDR3 protein: CASSAGGGGTEAFF. For the CDR3, the DNA is TGTGCCAGCAGCGCGGGGGGGGGAGGGACTGAAGCTTTCTTT. The full variable domain, rest sourced from reference TRBV9 and TRBJ1-1, is DSGVTQTPKHLITATGQRVTLRCSPRSGDLSVYWYQQSLDQGLQFLIQYYNGEERAKGNILERFSAQQFPDLHSELNLSSLELGDSALYFCASSAGGGGTEAFFGQGTRLTVV.

The V gene is TRBV5-6, the J gene TRBJ1-1; 7 nucleotides agree with TRBD1. The germline CDR1 and CDR2 sequences are SGHDT and YYEEEE. The CDR3 covers 15 residues. V shed 4 bases, J shed 5 bases, and the junction held 11 bases outside the gene matches. The CDR3: CASSGRQGVGTEAFF. CDR3 nucleotides: TGTGCCAGCAGCGGGAGACAGGGCGTAGGAACTGAAGCTTTCTTT.

This chain connects TRBV14 to TRBJ1-6; D ambiguous. Germline-derived CDR1 and CDR2 are SGHDN and FVKESK. This CDR3 is built from 15 residues. Trimming cost V 0 bases and J 11 bases, with 14 bases left between them. The CDR3: CASSQEARGIAPLHF. The DNA for the CDR3 is TGTGCCAGCAGCCAAGAAGCTCGGGGAATAGCACCCCTCCACTTT.

The genes are TRBV10-3 and TRBJ2-3; D is possibly TRBD2 (6 bases). CDR3 length: 15 residues. The germline V gene has CDR1 ENHRY and CDR2 SYGVKD. Deletions cut 3 bases from V and 6 bases from J, with 16 bases between. CDR3 nucleotides: TGTGCCATCAGTGACCCCGATGAGGGGAGGGATACGCAGTATTTT. Protein product: CAISDPDEGRDTQYF.

This clone was observed a single time. The V call is TRBV9, the J call TRBJ1-1, with a possible D match to TRBD1 (5 bases). V was clipped by 4 bases and J by 3 bases, with 10 bases between them. The CDR3 is made up of 13 amino acids. The germline V gene has CDR1 SGDLS and CDR2 YYNGEE. CDR3 nucleotides: TGTGCCAGCAGCTCAGACAGCTACACTGAAGCTTTCTTT. It codes for CASSSDSYTEAFF.

The V gene is TRBV9, the J gene TRBJ2-1; 10 bases match TRBD2. The CDR3 sequence is 17 residues long. Germline assignment: CDR1 SGDLS and CDR2 YYNGEE. With 3 bases clipped from V and 4 bases from J, the junction kept 10 bases outside the gene matches. The CDR3 is CASSGEWGTSEYNEQFF. In DNA form, the CDR3 reads TGTGCCAGCAGCGGGGAGTGGGGGACTAGCGAGTACAATGAGCAGTTCTTC.

This chain connects TRBV27 to TRBJ1-5, with unresolved D. The germline V gene encodes CDR1 MNHEY and CDR2 SMNVEV (reference sequence). There are 14 residues in the CDR3. V was trimmed by 3 bases and J by 0 bases, leaving 6 bases between them. In DNA, the CDR3 is TGTGCCAGCAGTTTTTACTATAGCAATCAGCCCCAGCATTTT. It encodes CASSFYYSNQPQHF.

V and J are TRBV6-4 and TRBJ1-6; D gene unclear. Germline V gives CDR1 MRHNA, CDR2 SNTAGT. The V gene lost 2 bases and the J gene lost 6 bases, with 11 bases spanning the gap. This CDR3 has 15 residues. The CDR3 nucleotides are TGTGCCAGCAGTGACACGGCAGGCGGTAATTCACCCCTCCACTTT. It yields the protein CASSDTAGGNSPLHF.

The sample holds a few counts of this clone. J is TRBJ2-3 and V is TRBV5-1; D uncertain. CDR3 size: 15 residues. The V and J ends lost 2 bases and 1 base respectively, with 11 bases between them. The germline V gene has CDR1 SGHRS and CDR2 YFSETQ. The CDR3 nucleotides are TGCGCCAGCAGCTTTAATGGTCGCGGCACAGATACGCAGTATTTT. Translation: CASSFNGRGTDTQYF.

This rearrangement joins TRBV2 to TRBJ2-1; perhaps TRBD1 as D (6 bases). V was cut by 9 bases and J by 9 bases, with 15 bases left in between. The CDR3 is 12 residues long. CDR1 is SNHLY and CDR2 is FYNNEI in the germline V gene. CDR3 DNA: TGTGCCAGATATAAAGGGGGAGTTGAGCAGTTCTTC. It specifies CARYKGGVEQFF.

V is TRBV18 and J is TRBJ2-7; D remains unclear. There are 14 residues in the CDR3. V was clipped by 3 bases and J by 1 base, with 10 bases between them. Germline CDR1 KGHSH, CDR2 LQKENI. DNA of the CDR3: TGTGCCAGCTCACCTCGAAGCGAATCCTACGAGCAGTACTTC. It translates to CASSPRSESYEQYF.

This clone appeared a single time. The chain is built from TRBV7-9 and TRBJ2-2, with D perhaps given as TRBD1 or TRBD2 (6 bases each). This CDR3 has 15 amino acids. Germline CDR1 is SEHNR and CDR2 is FQNEAQ (reference sequence). V was trimmed by 7 bases and J by 1 base, leaving 13 bases between them. CDR3 coding DNA: TGTGCCAGCACCCTGGGGGGCGAGAACACCGGGGAGCTGTTTTTT. Protein sequence: CASTLGGENTGELFF.

This clone was observed a few times. The genes are TRBV4-3 and TRBJ2-1; tentative D call: TRBD1 (6 bases). V lost 0 bases to trimming and J lost 0 bases, with 9 bases between them. Germline V CDR1 and CDR2: LGHNA, YSLEER. This CDR3 spans 16 amino acids. The CDR3 loop reads CASSQETQGSYNEQFF. In DNA, the CDR3 is TGCGCCAGCAGCCAAGAAACACAGGGCTCCTACAATGAGCAGTTCTTC.

This clone was counted a single time. J is TRBJ1-1 and V is TRBV27, with D maybe TRBD1 (5 bases). CDR1 is MNHEY and CDR2 is SMNVEV in the germline V gene (reference sequence). V lost 3 bases to trimming and J lost 9 bases, with 20 bases between them. The CDR3 is 15 residues long. CDR3 DNA: TGTGCCAGCAGTTTGGCAATCGCCGGGGGGGGAAAAGCTTTCTTT. Its protein is CASSLAIAGGGKAFF.

This chain uses TRBV25-1 with TRBJ2-7; 14 nucleotides align to TRBD2. CDR1 and CDR2 from the germline V gene are MGHDK and SYGVNS. The V segment lost 2 bases and the J segment 7 bases; nucleotides outside the gene matches: 4. CDR3 length: 15 amino acids. The CDR3 DNA reads as TGTGCCAGCAGTGAACGGACTAGCGGGGGGCATGAGCAGTACTTC. It translates to CASSERTSGGHEQYF.

The V gene is TRBV15, the J gene TRBJ2-7; unclear D gene. The V end was cut by 7 bases, the J end by 1 base, with 11 bases between. CDR1 is LNHNV, CDR2 YYDKDF, per germline (reference sequence). CDR3 size: 13 residues. The CDR3 coding sequence is TGTGCCACCACCTCCGTGGGATCCTACGAGCAGTACTTC. Its protein product is CATTSVGSYEQYF. Full variable domain (rest looked up from reference TRBV15 and TRBJ2-7): DAMVIQNPRYQVTQFGKPVTLSCSQTLNHNVMYWYQQKSSQAPKLLFHYYDKDFNNEADTPDNFQSRRPNTSFCFLDIRSPGLGDTAMYLCATTSVGSYEQYFGPGTRLTVT.

The sample holds one count of this clone. This CDR3 reads CASSILTGNHEQYF. The CDR3, as DNA: TGTGCCAGTAGTATTCTAACAGGGAATCACGAGCAGTACTTC. The rearrangement uses TRBV19 and TRBJ2-7, with D tentatively TRBD1 (6 bases). This CDR3 has 14 residues. Deletions cut 3 bases from V and 5 bases from J, with 14 bases between. Germline values: CDR1 LNHDA, CDR2 SQIVND (reference sequence).

This chain links TRBV11-1 with TRBJ1-4, with 8 bases fitting TRBD1. The ends lost 5 bases at V and 7 bases at J; junction bases unmatched: 6. CDR1 is SGHAT and CDR2 is FQDESV in the germline V gene (reference sequence). There are 14 residues in the CDR3. DNA of the CDR3: TGTGCCAGCAGCGTCGACAGGGGAAGTGAAAAACTGTTTTTT. This gives the protein CASSVDRGSEKLFF.

This chain links TRBV28 with TRBJ2-1; weak D call: TRBD1 (6 bases). The length of the CDR3 is 15 residues. V was shortened by 6 bases and J by 6 bases, with 18 bases between the two germline ends. Germline V gene sequence: CDR1 MDHEN, CDR2 SYDVKM. The CDR3 DNA sequence: TGTGCCAGCAGCATCCCCCCGGGACAACGCAATGAGCAGTTCTTC. This encodes CASSIPPGQRNEQFF.